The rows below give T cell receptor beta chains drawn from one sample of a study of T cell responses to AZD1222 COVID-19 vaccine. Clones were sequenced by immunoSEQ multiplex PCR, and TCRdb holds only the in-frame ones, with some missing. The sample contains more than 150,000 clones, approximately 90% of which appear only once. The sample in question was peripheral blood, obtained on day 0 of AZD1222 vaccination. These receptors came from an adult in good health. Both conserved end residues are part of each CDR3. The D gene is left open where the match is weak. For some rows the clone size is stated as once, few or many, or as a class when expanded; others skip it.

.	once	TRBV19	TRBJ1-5	CASRDGPGMGQPQHF	TGTGCCAGTAGGGACGGTCCGGGTATGGGTCAGCCCCAGCATTTT
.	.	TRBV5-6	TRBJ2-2	CASSSLARTNTGELFF	TGTGCCAGCAGCTCGTTGGCGAGGACGAACACCGGGGAGCTGTTTTTT
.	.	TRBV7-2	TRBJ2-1	CASTLVGGPYYNEQFF	TGTGCCAGCACCCTGGTGGGGGGCCCTTACTACAATGAGCAGTTCTTC
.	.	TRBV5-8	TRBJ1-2	CASSLVPFYGYTF	TGTGCCAGCAGCTTGGTACCGTTTTATGGCTACACCTTC
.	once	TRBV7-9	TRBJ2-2	CASSLALLAGELFF	TGTGCCAGCAGCTTAGCGCTCCTAGCCGGGGAGCTGTTTTTT
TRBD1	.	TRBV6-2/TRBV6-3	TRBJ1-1	CASSYNFGTENTEAFF	TGTGCCAGCAGTTACAATTTCGGGACAGAGAACACTGAAGCTTTCTTT
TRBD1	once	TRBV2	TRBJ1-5	CASRVGTGESQPQHF	TGTGCCAGCAGAGTCGGGACAGGGGAAAGTCAGCCCCAGCATTTT
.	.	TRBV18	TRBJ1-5	CASSPGTNQPQHF	TGTGCCAGCTCACCTGGAACAAATCAGCCCCAGCATTTT
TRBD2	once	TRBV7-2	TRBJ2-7	CASSFSLAGGYEQYF	TGTGCCAGCAGCTTCTCACTAGCGGGCGGCTACGAGCAGTACTTC
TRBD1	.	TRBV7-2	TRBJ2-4	CASSPTRQGGNIQYF	TGTGCCAGCAGTCCCACGAGACAGGGGGGAAACATTCAGTACTTC
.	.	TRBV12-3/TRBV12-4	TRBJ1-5	CASSFSGAQPQHF	TGTGCCAGCAGTTTCTCTGGGGCACAGCCCCAGCATTTT
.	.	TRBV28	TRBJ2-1	CASSLFLGRNERLHEQFF	TGTGCCAGCAGTTTGTTTTTGGGGCGGAACGAACGTCTCCATGAGCAGTTCTTC
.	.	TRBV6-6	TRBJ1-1	CASSPAAGSSEAFF	TGTGCCAGCAGCCCCGCGGCAGGGAGCTCAGAAGCTTTCTTT
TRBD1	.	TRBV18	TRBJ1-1	CASSPRSSGQGARVAFF	TGTGCCAGCTCACCACGGAGCTCTGGACAGGGGGCGAGGGTAGCTTTCTTT
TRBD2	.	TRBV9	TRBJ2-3	CASSFLAANTDTQYF	TGTGCCAGCAGCTTTCTAGCGGCGAACACAGATACGCAGTATTTT
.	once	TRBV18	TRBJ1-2	CASSQGPRQFGYTF	TGTGCCAGCTCCCAGGGCCCGAGACAGTTTGGCTACACCTTC
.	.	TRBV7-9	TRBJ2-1	CASSLAIMVTDNEQFF	TGTGCCAGCAGCTTAGCGATTATGGTGACAGACAATGAGCAGTTCTTC
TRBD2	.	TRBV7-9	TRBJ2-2	CASSLGLAGRELFF	TGTGCCAGCAGCTTAGGACTAGCGGGAAGGGAGCTGTTTTTT
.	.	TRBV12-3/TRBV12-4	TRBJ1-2	CASSLVQDYGYTF	TGTGCCAGCAGTTTAGTACAGGACTATGGCTACACCTTC
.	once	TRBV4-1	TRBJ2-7	CASSQEYHDNEEYEQYF	TGCGCCAGCAGCCAAGAATACCATGACAACGAGGAGTACGAGCAGTACTTC
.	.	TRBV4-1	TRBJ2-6	CASSQVEISGANVLTF	TGCGCCAGCAGCCAAGTTGAGATCTCTGGGGCCAACGTCCTGACTTTC
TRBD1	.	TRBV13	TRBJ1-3	CASSGQASGNTIYF	TGTGCCAGCAGCGGACAGGCGTCTGGAAACACCATATATTTT
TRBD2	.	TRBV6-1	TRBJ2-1	CASSESGAQYYNEQFF	TGTGCCAGCAGTGAGAGCGGGGCTCAATACTACAATGAGCAGTTCTTC
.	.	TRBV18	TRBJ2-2	CASSPDIAGEVTGELFF	TGTGCCAGCTCACCGGATATCGCAGGTGAAGTCACCGGGGAGCTGTTTTTT